This T cell receptor beta chain was recorded in a study of human T cells and chemical hapten exposure. Study details: Yields of TCR per sample differed, chiefly owing to small differences in pooled library volume. Overall study results and limits: High-frequency TCRs, those above 1 in 1000, stayed the same after DPC sensitization.

CDR3 length: 18 residues. CDR1 and CDR2 from the germline V gene are DFQATT and SNEGSKA (reference sequence). The V gene lost 0 bases and the J gene lost 2 bases, with 21 bases spanning the gap. TCRdb itself ran the RACE reads through MiXCR, one entry per CDR3 protein. This sample carries 100,000 or so distinct CDR3 sequences, approximately 11% of them seen once, and the ten largest clones take roughly 2%. This clonotype has ten or more counts. As yet, its antigen is unknown. The time point here: patch test 2, 6 weeks after DPC sensitization. Treatment here: therapeutic diphenylcyclopropenone sensitization with weekly scalp DPC.

Sample: whole blood, taken in connection with sensitization to the hapten diphenylcyclopropenone (DPC). This receptor was identified in a man in his forties or fifties with alopecia areata. Some clones in this sample may be carry-over from other donors' samples. The genes are TRBV20-1 and TRBJ2-3; D perhaps matches TRBD1 (6 bases). In DNA form, the CDR3 reads TGCAGTGCTAGAGATTACCCCCTTCCGGGACACTACACAGATACGCAGTATTTT. Amino acids: CSARDYPLPGHYTDTQYF.